A single sample is the source of the 32 T cell receptor beta chains below, sequenced in a study of a mutant IDH1 vaccine in newly diagnosed glioma. The time point denotes: week 5, during vaccination. All doses held 300 ug of mutant IDH1 20-mer peptide, with topical imiquimod. Which antigens these TCRs recognize remains unknown. This table comes from immunoSEQ multiplex PCR, and its TCRdb copy is limited to in-frame clones, with some not included. The sample yields around 50,000 clones, around 90% seen once. The sequenced sample was PBMCs, obtained from a glioma patient whose treatment included an IDH1 peptide vaccine. The receptors were gathered from a woman aged 35 to 49 with glioma.

Only one count was recorded for this clone. The rearrangement links TRBV7-9 to TRBJ1-4, with unresolved D. The V gene lost 1 base and the J gene lost 7 bases, with 16 bases spanning the gap. This CDR3 region has 16 residues. Germline assignment: CDR1 SEHNR and CDR2 FQNEAQ (reference sequence). This chain's CDR3 is CASSLDLNLRSEKLFF. In DNA form, the CDR3 reads TGTGCCAGCAGCTTAGACCTGAACCTCCGAAGTGAAAAACTGTTTTTT. The complete variable domain, with remaining parts taken from reference TRBV7-9 and TRBJ1-4, reads DTGVSQNPRHKITKRGQNVTFRCDPISEHNRLYWYRQTLGQGPEFLTYFQNEAQLEKSRLLSDRFSAERPKGSFSTLEIQRTEQGDSAMYLCASSLDLNLRSEKLFFGSGTQLSVL.

The chain joins TRBV15 to TRBJ2-7; 7 bases align to TRBD1. Looked up from germline, CDR1 is LNHNV and CDR2 is YYDKDF (reference sequence). The junction had 8 bases not matched to a gene; V was cut back by 10 bases and J by 2 bases. This CDR3 comprises 13 residues. CDR3: CASEGQETYEQYF. CDR3 bases: TGTGCCAGCGAAGGACAGGAAACCTACGAGCAGTACTTC.

The chain uses TRBV7-2 and TRBJ2-2; TRBD2 aligns across 7 bases. Per germline, CDR1 SGHTA and CDR2 FQGNSA. The CDR3 runs to 16 residues. V lost 3 bases, J lost 7 bases, and 11 bases stayed unmatched. CDR3 bases: TGTGCCAGCAGCTTTAGTGCCGGGAGGCAAGGCGGGGAGCTGTTTTTT. Its protein is CASSFSAGRQGGELFF. The entire variable domain, with the rest obtained from reference TRBV7-2 and TRBJ2-2, is as follows: GAGVSQSPSNKVTEKGKDVELRCDPISGHTALYWYRQSLGQGLEFLIYFQGNSAPDKSGLPSDRFSAERTGGSVSTLTIQRTQQEDSAVYLCASSFSAGRQGGELFFGEGSRLTVL.

This chain joins TRBV7-9 and TRBJ1-1; tentative D call: TRBD1 (5 bases). The germline CDR1 and CDR2 sequences are SEHNR and FQNEAQ (reference sequence). V lost 5 bases and J lost 4, with 17 bases in between. This CDR3 region has 15 residues. CDR3 DNA: TGTGCCAGCAGCCCAGGACTATCTGGGACCACTGAAGCTTTCTTT. Translation: CASSPGLSGTTEAFF.

The chain joins TRBV2 to TRBJ2-1, with 8 bases that match TRBD1. Germline V gives CDR1 SNHLY, CDR2 FYNNEI. The CDR3 sequence is 13 residues long. Trimming cost V 10 bases and J 4 bases; bases outside gene matches: 6. DNA of the CDR3: TGTGCCACCCAAAGGGACAGGTACAATGAGCAGTTCTTC. This encodes CATQRDRYNEQFF.

This clone was found once. The rearrangement uses TRBV6-1 and TRBJ1-2; D unclear. V gave up 5 bases and J gave up 5 bases, with 6 bases separating them. CDR1 is MNHNS and CDR2 is SASEGT in the germline V gene. The CDR3 runs to 11 residues. The CDR3 spells CASSLKYGYTF. CDR3 bases: TGTGCCAGCAGTTTGAAATATGGCTACACCTTC.

This rearrangement joins TRBV5-4 to TRBJ2-5; the match to TRBD1 covers 9 bases. The CDR3 consists of 16 residues. Germline V gene sequence: CDR1 SGHNT, CDR2 YYREEE (reference sequence). The J segment lost 0 bases and the V segment lost 4 bases, leaving 7 bases of the junction unmatched. CDR3 in amino acids: CASSPRDRDHQETQYF. CDR3 bases: TGTGCCAGCAGCCCCCGGGACAGGGATCACCAAGAGACCCAGTACTTC.

A word on this clone: The junction does not match germline at one end; this may be a read error. The DNA for the CDR3 is TGTGCTAGCAGAACCTACGGGGGGCGGCCCTACAATGAGCAGTTCTTC. It translates to CASRTYGGRPYNEQFF. The chain joins TRBV2 to TRBJ2-1, with D perhaps TRBD2 (7 bases). Germline assignment: CDR1 SNHLY and CDR2 FYNNEI. CDR3 size: 16 residues.

This chain connects TRBV29-1 to TRBJ2-3; 12 bases match TRBD2. This CDR3 contains 14 residues. Trimming took 5 bases from V and 4 from J; bases not matched to a gene: 4. The germline V gene has CDR1 SQVTM and CDR2 ANQGSEA. This CDR3 is CSVRASGRADTQYF. The CDR3 DNA is TGCAGCGTTCGAGCTAGCGGGAGGGCAGATACGCAGTATTTT.

The chain recombines TRBV7-8 with TRBJ2-5, with 9 nucleotides matching TRBD2. The trim removed 2 bases at V and 3 bases at J, leaving 19 bases unmatched. Germline CDR1 SGHVS, CDR2 FQNEAQ. CDR3 length equals 20 residues. The chain's CDR3 is CASSLPVEGLGRLAEETQYF. Written as DNA, the CDR3 is TGTGCCAGCAGCTTACCCGTCGAGGGGTTAGGGAGACTAGCGGAAGAGACCCAGTACTTC.

V is TRBV11-2 and J is TRBJ2-3, with a weak D call TRBD2 (5 bases). The germline V and J ends were trimmed by 5 bases and 6 bases, with 24 bases remaining between them. Germline V CDR1 and CDR2: SGHAT, FQNNGV. The CDR3 length is 17 residues. DNA for the CDR3: TGTGCCAGCAGCCTGAAAAGTCCCGGGAAGTTGGTGGATACGCAGTATTTT. It encodes CASSLKSPGKLVDTQYF.

The rearrangement uses TRBV20-1 and TRBJ2-3; D remains ambiguous. Per the germline V gene, CDR1 is DFQATT and CDR2 is SNEGSKA (reference sequence). Trimming took off 3 bases at V and 8 bases at J, with 9 bases between the two ends. The CDR3 runs 11 residues. The DNA for the CDR3 is TGCAGTGCTAGGTCCGTCGGTACGCAGTATTTT. Its translation: CSARSVGTQYF.

The chain recombines TRBV19 with TRBJ2-2, with D possibly being TRBD1 (5 bases). This CDR3 is built from 14 residues. Per the germline V gene, CDR1 is LNHDA and CDR2 is SQIVND (reference sequence). V was pared by 6 bases and J by 7 bases, with 15 bases between. In DNA, the CDR3 is TGTGCCAGTAGCCAGCAACAGGTCTACGGGGAGCTGTTTTTT. It encodes CASSQQQVYGELFF.

This chain joins TRBV30 and TRBJ2-1, with 8 bases matching TRBD1. Germline values: CDR1 GTSNPN, CDR2 SVGIG (reference sequence). Germline trimming cut 2 bases from V and 6 bases from J; bases unmatched to any gene: 3. There are 13 residues in the CDR3. CDR3 sequence: CAWSTGQANEQFF. The CDR3 nucleotides read TGTGCCTGGAGTACGGGACAGGCCAATGAGCAGTTCTTC.

This rearrangement joins TRBV2 to TRBJ2-7; tentative D call: TRBD2 (5 bases). This CDR3 contains 15 residues. Deletions cut 6 bases from V and 0 bases from J, with 15 bases between. Germline V lookup: CDR1 SNHLY, CDR2 FYNNEI. Here the CDR3 DNA reads TGTGCCAGCAGCTCACGGGCGGGCATCTCCTACGAGCAGTACTTC. Encoded protein: CASSSRAGISYEQYF.

The V and J genes are TRBV11-2 and TRBJ2-1; 7 positions match TRBD2. This CDR3 spans 16 amino acids. Germline V gives CDR1 SGHAT, CDR2 FQNNGV. J lost 5 bases, V lost 3 bases, and 10 bases had no gene match. The DNA of the CDR3 is TGTGCCAGCAGCTTGCGGAGGGAGGGCGGGCACAATGAGCAGTTCTTC. It translates to CASSLRREGGHNEQFF.

This rearrangement joins TRBV6-5 to TRBJ1-2; TRBD1 is a possible D gene (5 bases). The CDR3 consists of 13 residues. The germline V gene has CDR1 MNHEY and CDR2 SVGAGI. The ends were cut back, 6 bases at V and 4 bases at J, with 12 bases in the middle. The CDR3 nucleotides read TGTGCCAGCAGACTGGGACTGAGCTATGGCTACACCTTC. Residues: CASRLGLSYGYTF.

Only a few counts were recorded for this clone. V is TRBV10-1 and J is TRBJ2-5, with TRBD2 matching over 7 bases. The CDR3 runs 13 residues. V was pared by 6 bases and J by 4 bases, with 5 bases of the junction left unmatched. CDR1 is WNHNN, CDR2 SYGVQD, per germline (reference sequence). CDR3 amino acids: CASSLTGGETQYF. Here the CDR3 DNA reads TGCGCCAGCAGCCTAACGGGGGGAGAGACCCAGTACTTC.

The CDR3 loop reads CASRSGQVDGYEQYF. The CDR3, as DNA: TGCGCCAGCAGGTCCGGTCAGGTCGACGGGTACGAGCAGTACTTC. This chain joins TRBV5-1 and TRBJ2-7; D is undetermined. The V end lost 5 bases, the J end lost 4 bases, and 19 bases lay between the germline ends. Germline assignment: CDR1 SGHRS and CDR2 YFSETQ. The CDR3 has 15 residues.

The rearrangement links TRBV7-8 to TRBJ1-2; TRBD1 aligns across 9 bases. Per germline, CDR1 SGHVS and CDR2 FQNEAQ. The CDR3 sequence is 15 residues long. V dropped 4 bases and J dropped 0; count of bases not matched to a gene: 3. The CDR3 DNA sequence: TGTGCCAGCAGCTACGGGACAGGGTCTAACTATGGCTACACCTTC. Its protein product is CASSYGTGSNYGYTF.

The chain employs TRBV7-8 and TRBJ2-3, with TRBD2 matching over 7 bases. In germline, CDR1 is SGHVS, CDR2 FQNEAQ. V trimming: 5 bases; J trimming: 0 bases; junction bases outside the gene matches: 11. This CDR3 has 17 residues. Here the CDR3 reads CASSLRPSGASTDTQYF. The CDR3 bases are TGTGCCAGCAGCCTCAGACCCAGCGGGGCTAGCACAGATACGCAGTATTTT.

This clone was observed a single time. The rearrangement uses TRBV18 and TRBJ2-1; 7 bases are a match to TRBD1. The ends lost 2 bases at V and 11 bases at J; junction bases unmatched: 9. CDR1 and CDR2 from the germline V gene are KGHSH and LQKENI. This CDR3 is 14 amino acids long. The CDR3 protein is CASSPGTVDFQQFF. CDR3 in DNA: TGTGCCAGCTCACCAGGGACAGTTGACTTCCAGCAGTTCTTC.

The chain couples TRBV5-3 to TRBJ2-3; no firm D call. TRBV5-3 is noted as an ORF with a role that remains uncertain. Trimming removed 3 bases at V and 2 bases at J, with 13 bases between. The CDR3 length is 15 residues. The chain's CDR3 is CARSYEAVITDTQYF. DNA of the CDR3: TGTGCCAGAAGCTACGAGGCGGTGATCACAGATACGCAGTATTTT.

The chain carries TRBV5-4 and TRBJ2-3, with 7 bases lining up with TRBD2. The CDR3 consists of 14 residues. V lost 0 bases to trimming and J lost 3 bases; unmatched junction nucleotides: 1. Germline V gives CDR1 SGHNT, CDR2 YYREEE (reference sequence). The CDR3 loop reads CASSLAGGTDTQYF. The CDR3 coding sequence is TGTGCCAGCAGCTTGGCGGGGGGTACAGATACGCAGTATTTT.

The rearrangement joins TRBV14 to TRBJ2-5; D is undetermined. Between the trimmed V and J ends, which lost 1 base and 7 bases, there was a span of 13 bases. The CDR3 is 14 amino acids. CDR1 is SGHDN and CDR2 is FVKESK in the germline V gene. The DNA for the CDR3 is TGTGCCAGCAGCCAAGTACTGTTCAAGGGGACCCAGTACTTC. This gives the protein CASSQVLFKGTQYF.

This chain joins TRBV15 and TRBJ2-3; D is perhaps TRBD1 (6 bases). The CDR3 loop spans 14 amino acids. The germline V and J ends were trimmed by 6 bases and 2 bases, with 12 bases remaining between them. From germline, CDR1 is LNHNV and CDR2 YYDKDF (reference sequence). In nucleotides, the CDR3 is TGTGCCACCAGTAAGGACAGTATCACAGATACGCAGTATTTT. Amino acid sequence: CATSKDSITDTQYF.

The chain joins TRBV6-1 to TRBJ2-1; 10 bases are shared with TRBD2. Unmatched junction bases numbered 8, after V lost 1 base and J lost 11 bases. From germline, CDR1 is MNHNS and CDR2 SASEGT. The CDR3 contains 15 residues. The CDR3 DNA sequence: TGTGCCAGCAGTGAAGGACTAGCGGGCCTGGATCAGCAGTTCTTC. Translation gives CASSEGLAGLDQQFF.

V usage is TRBV7-2 and J usage is TRBJ1-3; unclear D gene. This CDR3 is built from 16 residues. Germline loops: CDR1 SGHTA, CDR2 FQGNSA. V lost 1 base to trimming and J lost 0 bases, with 10 bases between them. CDR3 DNA: TGTGCCAGCAGCTTAGAGCCCCAAATCTCTGGAAACACCATATATTTT. Translating it yields CASSLEPQISGNTIYF.

The rearrangement uses TRBV5-1 and TRBJ2-5; 9 bases match TRBD2. CDR3 length: 14 amino acids. The V gene end was trimmed by 4 bases and the J gene end by 4 bases; junction bases not matched to a gene: 5. In germline, CDR1 is SGHRS, CDR2 YFSETQ. The CDR3 DNA reads as TGCGCCAGCAGCGGAAGTAGCGGGGGAGAGACCCAGTACTTC. Encoded protein: CASSGSSGGETQYF.

This clone was seen a few times. CDR3 residues: CASSQRTGDTGELFF. CDR3 nucleotides: TGCGCCAGCAGCCAACGAACGGGGGACACCGGGGAGCTGTTTTTT. J is TRBJ2-2 and V is TRBV4-1, with D tentatively TRBD2 (6 bases). The CDR3 consists of 15 residues. The germline V gene has CDR1 MGHRA and CDR2 YSYEKL. V dropped 2 bases and J dropped 3 bases, with 10 bases sitting between them.

The genes are TRBV7-9 and TRBJ2-2; D is possibly TRBD1 (6 bases). The CDR3 runs 14 residues. V was shortened by 4 bases and J by 7 bases, with 13 bases between the two germline ends. The germline gives CDR1 SEHNR, CDR2 FQNEAQ (reference sequence). The CDR3 DNA follows: TGTGCCAGCAGCTCTCACAGGGTGATCGGGGAGCTGTTTTTT. Residues: CASSSHRVIGELFF.

This clone came up once. The chain carries TRBV5-1 and TRBJ1-1, with 10 bases identical to TRBD1. V trimming: 5 bases; J trimming: 9 bases; junction bases outside the gene matches: 10. CDR1 and CDR2 (germline): SGHRS, YFSETQ. The CDR3 is 14 residues long. CDR3 sequence: CASSTGTGAGKAFF. As DNA, the CDR3 is TGCGCCAGCAGTACGGGGACAGGGGCCGGTAAAGCTTTCTTT.